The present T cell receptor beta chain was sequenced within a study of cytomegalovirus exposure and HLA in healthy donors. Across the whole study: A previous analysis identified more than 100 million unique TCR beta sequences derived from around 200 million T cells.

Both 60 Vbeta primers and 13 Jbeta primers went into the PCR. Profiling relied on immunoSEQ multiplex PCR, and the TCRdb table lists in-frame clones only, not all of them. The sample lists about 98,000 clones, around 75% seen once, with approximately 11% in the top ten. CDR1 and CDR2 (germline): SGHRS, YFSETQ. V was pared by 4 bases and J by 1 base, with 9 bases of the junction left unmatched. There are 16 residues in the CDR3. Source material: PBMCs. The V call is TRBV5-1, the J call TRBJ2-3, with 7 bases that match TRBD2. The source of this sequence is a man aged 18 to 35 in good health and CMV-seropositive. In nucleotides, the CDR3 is TGCGCCAGCAGCCCCGCGGGCAGCGGGGGCACAGATACGCAGTATTTT. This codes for CASSPAGSGGTDTQYF.